Listed here are 18 T cell receptor beta chains from one sample, sequenced in a study of cytotoxic CD8 clonotypes in ibrutinib-treated CLL. Assay: immunoSEQ multiplex PCR; the TCRdb copy retains only in-frame clones and omits some. Seen here are some 140,000 clones, roughly 90% observed once, and the top ten hold 11%. The specimen comprised PBMCs, sampled after 12 months of ibrutinib treatment. The receptors originated from a human donor with chronic lymphocytic leukemia.

In DNA, the CDR3 is TGTGCCAGTAGTATAGGGGGGAATCTGAACACCGGGGAGCTGTTTTTT. It yields the protein CASSIGGNLNTGELFF. The J gene is TRBJ2-2, the V gene TRBV19, with D perhaps given as TRBD1 or TRBD2 (5 bases each). This CDR3 spans 16 amino acids. Germline CDR1 and CDR2: LNHDA and SQIVND (reference sequence). With 1 base removed from V and 1 base from J, the gap between germline ends came to 10 bases.

The chain uses TRBV4-2 and TRBJ2-7; 12 bases fit TRBD2. The CDR3 has 16 residues. The V gene's germline CDR1 is LGHNA and CDR2 YNFKEQ. The V segment lost 0 bases and the J segment 6 bases; nucleotides outside the gene matches: 6. The CDR3 loop reads CASSQESTSGRGEQYF. The DNA for the CDR3 is TGTGCCAGCAGCCAAGAGTCGACTAGCGGGAGAGGCGAGCAGTACTTC.

The gene calls are TRBV5-6 and TRBJ2-4; D possibly corresponds to TRBD1 (5 bases). The ends were cut back, 0 bases at V and 7 bases at J, with 8 bases in the middle. CDR1 and CDR2 from the germline V gene are SGHDT and YYEEEE. The CDR3 has 13 amino acids. CDR3 sequence (DNA): TGTGCCAGCAGCTTGGAAGGGGTTAACATTCAGTACTTC. Protein product: CASSLEGVNIQYF.

CDR3: CASSIGTADTGELFF. CDR3 DNA: TGTGCCAGCAGCATCGGGACAGCCGACACCGGGGAGCTGTTTTTT. The rearrangement links TRBV28 to TRBJ2-2; 7 nucleotides line up with TRBD1. Germline trimming cut 6 bases from V and 3 bases from J; bases unmatched to any gene: 7. The germline gives CDR1 MDHEN, CDR2 SYDVKM. The CDR3 sequence is 15 residues long. The whole variable domain, filled in from reference TRBV28 and TRBJ2-2, reads DVKVTQSSRYLVKRTGEKVFLECVQDMDHENMFWYRQDPGLGLRLIYFSYDVKMKEKGDIPEGYSVSREKKERFSLILESASTNQTSMYLCASSIGTADTGELFFGEGSRLTVL.

Of note for this clone: At one boundary the junction diverges from the germline segment, which might be a read error. The genes are TRBV23-1 and TRBJ2-5; no clear D. TRBV23-1 is marked as an open reading frame, function uncertain. CDR3 length: 11 amino acids. The chain's CDR3 is CASSHRSARDF. CDR3 bases: TGCGCCAGCAGTCATAGAAGCGCTAGGGACTTC.

The rearrangement joins TRBV4-2 to TRBJ2-7, with 9 bases identical to TRBD1. V gave up 0 bases and J gave up 2 bases; unmatched junction bases: 8. Germline V gene data show CDR1 as LGHNA and CDR2 as YNFKEQ. This CDR3 has 17 amino acids. The CDR3 DNA is TGTGCCAGCAGCCAAGAGGGGGCGGGACAGGGTACCTACGAGCAGTACTTC. It yields the protein CASSQEGAGQGTYEQYF.

The J gene is TRBJ2-2, the V gene TRBV18, with TRBD1 matching 7 bases. The CDR3 is 13 amino acids. In germline, CDR1 is KGHSH, CDR2 LQKENI. V lost 2 bases, J lost 8 bases, and 2 bases stayed unmatched. In DNA form, the CDR3 reads TGTGCCAGCTCACCAGGACAGGAAGGGGAGCTGTTTTTT. Protein: CASSPGQEGELFF. Looking up the rest from reference TRBV18 and TRBJ2-2 gives the full variable domain: NAGVMQNPRHLVRRRGQEARLRCSPMKGHSHVYWYRQLPEEGLKFMVYLQKENIIDESGMPKERFSAEFPKEGPSILRIQQVVRGDSAAYFCASSPGQEGELFFGEGSRLTVL.

The rearrangement links TRBV28 to TRBJ2-3; D may match TRBD1 or TRBD2 (5 bases each). Germline CDR1 reads MDHEN; CDR2 reads SYDVKM. This CDR3 spans 15 amino acids. V was pared by 4 bases and J by 0 bases, with 11 bases between. In DNA, the CDR3 is TGTGCCAGCAGTTCGGGGACCGTTAGCACAGATACGCAGTATTTT. Its translation is CASSSGTVSTDTQYF.

The V and J genes are TRBV27 and TRBJ1-4; TRBD1 agrees at 10 bases. The CDR3 consists of 17 residues. The V gene end was trimmed by 5 bases and the J gene end by 0 bases; junction bases not matched to a gene: 6. From germline, CDR1 is MNHEY and CDR2 SMNVEV (reference sequence). The CDR3 region has the DNA TGTGCCAGCAGTGAGGGACAGGGGTTTGCAACTAATGAAAAACTGTTTTTT. Its protein is CASSEGQGFATNEKLFF. Full variable domain (remainder filled in from reference TRBV27 and TRBJ1-4): EAQVTQNPRYLITVTGKKLTVTCSQNMNHEYMSWYRQDPGLGLRQIYYSMNVEVTDKGDVPEGYKVSRKEKRNFPLILESPSPNQTSLYFCASSEGQGFATNEKLFFGSGTQLSVL.

The J gene is TRBJ1-1, the V gene TRBV10-1; maybe TRBD1 (5 bases). Germline V gives CDR1 WNHNN, CDR2 SYGVQD (reference sequence). Trimming pared 0 bases from V and 10 bases from J, leaving 12 bases between. This CDR3 is built from 13 residues. CDR3 in amino acids: CASSESMGQAAFF. CDR3 nucleotides: TGCGCCAGCAGTGAGTCGATGGGGCAGGCAGCTTTCTTT.

The CDR3 is CASRLDATSTGELFF. Written as DNA, the CDR3 is TGCGCCAGCAGGCTGGACGCCACTTCCACCGGGGAGCTGTTTTTT. This chain links TRBV5-1 with TRBJ2-2; the D is unclear. The ends were cut back, 5 bases at V and 4 bases at J, with 15 bases in the middle. The CDR3 is 15 residues long. Germline V gives CDR1 SGHRS, CDR2 YFSETQ.

The rearrangement joins TRBV19 to TRBJ2-1, with D possibly matching TRBD2 (6 bases). The V end was cut by 7 bases, the J end by 4 bases, with 14 bases between. This CDR3 has 14 amino acids. Germline-derived CDR1 and CDR2 are LNHDA and SQIVND (reference sequence). The CDR3: CASNEGLYYNEQFF. DNA of the CDR3: TGTGCCAGTAACGAGGGACTGTATTACAATGAGCAGTTCTTC.

The chain has TRBV6-6 and TRBJ1-5; 7 bases are a match to TRBD1. Trimming at V came to 6 bases and at J to 6 bases, leaving 8 bases not matched to a gene. The CDR3 is 14 residues long. Germline CDR1 and CDR2: MNHNY and SVGAGI (reference sequence). CDR3 sequence: CASSQGQPLQPQHF. CDR3 in DNA: TGTGCCAGCAGCCAGGGACAGCCCCTTCAGCCCCAGCATTTT.

The gene calls are TRBV18 and TRBJ2-2; 10 nucleotides match TRBD2. CDR3 length: 18 amino acids. CDR1 is KGHSH, CDR2 LQKENI, per germline. The ends lost 1 base at V and 5 bases at J; junction bases unmatched: 10. CDR3 DNA: TGTGCCAGCTCACCACACCTAGCGGGAGTCGGGGGGACCGGGGAGCTGTTTTTT. It translates to CASSPHLAGVGGTGELFF.

This clone was detected once. The chain carries TRBV7-2 and TRBJ2-7; TRBD1 agrees at 8 bases. The CDR3 covers 15 residues. The V gene's germline CDR1 is SGHTA and CDR2 FQGNSA. V was clipped by 5 bases and J by 7 bases; unmatched bases: 13. The DNA for the CDR3 is TGTGCCAGCAGCCCAGGGGGCCCTTTCAAGACGGAGCAGTACTTC. Its protein is CASSPGGPFKTEQYF.

The chain carries TRBV5-1 and TRBJ2-2; either TRBD1 or TRBD2 may supply D (5 bases each). Germline V gene data show CDR1 as SGHRS and CDR2 as YFSETQ. Trimming pared 4 bases from V and 13 bases from J, leaving 23 bases between. This CDR3 has 15 amino acids. The CDR3 nucleotides read TGCGCCAGCAGCCCGTCCGGGACCGCCCCGGTTGGGCTGTTTTTT. This codes for CASSPSGTAPVGLFF.

The chain carries TRBV30 and TRBJ2-7; 9 bases line up with TRBD2. The V gene's germline CDR1 is GTSNPN and CDR2 SVGIG (reference sequence). The V gene end was trimmed by 6 bases and the J gene end by 2 bases; junction bases not matched to a gene: 11. This CDR3 has 15 amino acids. The CDR3 here is CACPSYSGRTYEQYF. The CDR3 coding sequence is TGTGCCTGCCCTTCCTATAGCGGGAGAACCTACGAGCAGTACTTC. The full variable domain, rest sourced from reference TRBV30 and TRBJ2-7, is SQTIHQWPATLVQPVGSPLSLECTVEGTSNPNLYWYRQAAGRGLQLLFYSVGIGQISSEVPQNLSASRPQDRQFILSSKKLLLSDSGFYLCACPSYSGRTYEQYFGPGTRLTVT.

The chain employs TRBV7-9 and TRBJ1-2; D not certain. This CDR3 is built from 13 residues. Between the trimmed V and J ends, which lost 3 bases and 3 bases, there was a span of 8 bases. Germline lookup yields CDR1 SEHNR and CDR2 FQNEAQ (reference sequence). CDR3 region: CASSFPADYGYTF. The CDR3 region has the DNA TGTGCCAGCAGCTTTCCGGCGGACTATGGCTACACCTTC.